This entry concerns a single T cell receptor beta chain. This record belongs to a study of blood T cell repertoires in COVID-19. About the research overall: Samples taken during acute and convalescent COVID-19 were collected in the United States, Italy and Spain.

Produced via immunoSEQ multiplex PCR; TCRdb's table is partial and in-frame only. The sample lists 250,000 or so clones, about 88% occurring once. The CDR3 runs 12 residues. The germline CDR1 and CDR2 sequences are SNHLY and FYNNEI. Trimming took 8 bases from V and 2 from J, leaving 9 bases between them. The source is a woman in her 40s who had recovered from COVID-19. The chain carries TRBV2 and TRBJ2-5, with D hard to call. Specimen: peripheral blood. The CDR3 is CASQRSQETQYF. As DNA, the CDR3 is TGTGCCAGCCAACGGAGTCAAGAGACCCAGTACTTC.